This T cell receptor (beta chain) originates from a study of monozygotic twins with inflammatory bowel disease. In germline, CDR1 is MNHEY, CDR2 SVGAGI. CDR3 length: 12 residues. TCRdb re-called the 5' RACE reads and shows each CDR3 protein once, DNA omitted. Its table records about 110,000 distinct CDR3 sequences. The rearrangement links TRBV6-5 to TRBJ2-1. The receptor was isolated from a human donor with ulcerative colitis or Crohn's disease, or a healthy co-twin of an affected twin (not recorded which). The sample taken for sequencing was blood. This CDR3 reads CASRRTDNEQFF.